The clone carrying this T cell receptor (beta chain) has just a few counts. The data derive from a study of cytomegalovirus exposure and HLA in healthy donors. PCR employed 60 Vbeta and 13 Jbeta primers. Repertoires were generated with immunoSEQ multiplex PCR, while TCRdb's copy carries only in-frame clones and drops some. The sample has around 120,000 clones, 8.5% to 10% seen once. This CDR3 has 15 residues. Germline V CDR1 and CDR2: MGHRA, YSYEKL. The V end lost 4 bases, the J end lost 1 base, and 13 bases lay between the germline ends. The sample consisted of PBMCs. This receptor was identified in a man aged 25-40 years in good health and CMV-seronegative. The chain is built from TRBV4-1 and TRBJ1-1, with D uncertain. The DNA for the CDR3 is TGCGCCAGCAGCCTCCCATCCGAGGGGAACACTGAAGCTTTCTTT. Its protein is CASSLPSEGNTEAFF.